This T cell receptor beta chain was sequenced during a study of T cell responses to AZD1222 COVID-19 vaccine. The study's findings and limits: Clonal diversity may have been underestimated in mostly white British donors. The reported proportion of spike-specific TCRs targeting unmutated variant regions was nearly half. Seropositivity was recorded at baseline in only a handful of AZD1222 recipients.

In this sample, this clone turned up a few times. The target antigen is unknown. Some clones are missing from TCRdb's copy, which holds only in-frame ones; the method was immunoSEQ multiplex PCR. The sample has roughly 120,000 clones, 88% seen once; the top ten hold around 20%. Germline assignment: CDR1 SGHKS and CDR2 YYEKEE (reference sequence). CDR3 size: 15 residues. Trimming pared 1 base from V and 0 bases from J, leaving 7 bases between. The specimen comprised peripheral blood, sampled on day 0 of MenACWY control vaccination. The chain recombines TRBV5-5 with TRBJ2-2; D is ambiguous. The TCR originated in an adult in good health. The CDR3 protein is CASSLTTSNTGELFF. The CDR3 DNA reads as TGTGCCAGCAGCTTGACGACATCGAACACCGGGGAGCTGTTTTTT.